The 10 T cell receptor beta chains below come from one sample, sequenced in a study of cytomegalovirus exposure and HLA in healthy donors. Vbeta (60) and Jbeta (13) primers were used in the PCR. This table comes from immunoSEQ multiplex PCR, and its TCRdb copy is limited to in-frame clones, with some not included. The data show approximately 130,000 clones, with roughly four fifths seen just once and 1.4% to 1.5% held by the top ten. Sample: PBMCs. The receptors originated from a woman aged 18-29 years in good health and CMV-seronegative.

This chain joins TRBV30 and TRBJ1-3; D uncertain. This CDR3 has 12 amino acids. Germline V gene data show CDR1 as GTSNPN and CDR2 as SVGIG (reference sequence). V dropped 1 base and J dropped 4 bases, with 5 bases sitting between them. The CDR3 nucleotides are TGTGCCTGGAGTGCGGGGGGAAACACCATATATTTT. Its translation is CAWSAGGNTIYF.

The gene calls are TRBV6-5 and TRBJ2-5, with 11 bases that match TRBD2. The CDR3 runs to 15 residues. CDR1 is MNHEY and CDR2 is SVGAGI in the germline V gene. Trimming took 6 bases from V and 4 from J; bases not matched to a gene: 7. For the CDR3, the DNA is TGTGCCAGCAGACGGGGACTAGCGGTAGGAGAGACCCAGTACTTC. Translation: CASRRGLAVGETQYF.

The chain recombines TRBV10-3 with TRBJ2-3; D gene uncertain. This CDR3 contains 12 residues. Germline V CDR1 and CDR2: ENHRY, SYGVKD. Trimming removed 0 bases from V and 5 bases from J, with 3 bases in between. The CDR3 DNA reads TGTGCCATCAGTGAGTCGAGAGATACGCAGTATTTT. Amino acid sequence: CAISESRDTQYF.

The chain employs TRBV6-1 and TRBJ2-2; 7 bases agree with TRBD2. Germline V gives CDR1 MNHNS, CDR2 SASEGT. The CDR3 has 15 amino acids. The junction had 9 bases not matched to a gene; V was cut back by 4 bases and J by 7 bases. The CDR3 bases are TGTGCCAGCAGTGCGATGGGTCGGGGGGTCGGGGAGCTGTTTTTT. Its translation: CASSAMGRGVGELFF.

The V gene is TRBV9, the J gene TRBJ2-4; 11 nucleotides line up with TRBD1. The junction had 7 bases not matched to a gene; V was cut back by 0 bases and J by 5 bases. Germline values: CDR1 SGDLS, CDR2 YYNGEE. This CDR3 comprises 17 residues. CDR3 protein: CASSVGGQGGKENIQYF. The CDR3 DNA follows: TGTGCCAGCAGCGTAGGGGGACAGGGGGGGAAGGAAAACATTCAGTACTTC.

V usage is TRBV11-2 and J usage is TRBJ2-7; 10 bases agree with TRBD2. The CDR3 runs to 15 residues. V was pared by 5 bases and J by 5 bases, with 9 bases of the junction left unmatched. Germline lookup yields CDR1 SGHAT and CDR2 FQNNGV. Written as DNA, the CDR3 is TGTGCCAGCAGCAAAGCGGGGGGGCTAGGGGACGAGCAGTACTTC. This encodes CASSKAGGLGDEQYF.

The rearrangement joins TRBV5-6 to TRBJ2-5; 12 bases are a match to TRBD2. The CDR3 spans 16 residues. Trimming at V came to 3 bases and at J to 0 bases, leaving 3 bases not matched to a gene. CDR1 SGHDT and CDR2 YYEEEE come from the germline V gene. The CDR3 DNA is TGTGCCAGCAGCTGGACTAGCGGGAACAACCAAGAGACCCAGTACTTC. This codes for CASSWTSGNNQETQYF.

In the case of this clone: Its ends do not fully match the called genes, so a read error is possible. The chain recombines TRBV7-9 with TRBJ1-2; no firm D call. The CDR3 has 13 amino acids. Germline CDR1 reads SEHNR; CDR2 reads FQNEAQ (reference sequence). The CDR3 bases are TGTGCCAGCAGTTTAGCACAAGGAGGGGGCTACACCTTC. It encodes CASSLAQGGGYTF.

The DNA of the CDR3 is TGCGCCAGCAGCGTCCCCGGGACAAGCATCTACGAGCAGTACTTC. The encoded protein is CASSVPGTSIYEQYF. The chain carries TRBV5-1 and TRBJ2-7; maybe TRBD1 (6 bases). Trimming left V 4 bases short and J 3 bases short, with 17 bases between. The CDR3 sequence is 15 residues long. CDR1 SGHRS and CDR2 YFSETQ come from the germline V gene.

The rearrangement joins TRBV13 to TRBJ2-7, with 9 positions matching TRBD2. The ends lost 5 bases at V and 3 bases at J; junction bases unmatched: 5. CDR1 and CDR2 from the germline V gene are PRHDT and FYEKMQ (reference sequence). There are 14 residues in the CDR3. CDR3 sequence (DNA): TGTGCCAGCAGCGGGCGGGAGGGTAACTACGAGCAGTACTTC. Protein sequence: CASSGREGNYEQYF.